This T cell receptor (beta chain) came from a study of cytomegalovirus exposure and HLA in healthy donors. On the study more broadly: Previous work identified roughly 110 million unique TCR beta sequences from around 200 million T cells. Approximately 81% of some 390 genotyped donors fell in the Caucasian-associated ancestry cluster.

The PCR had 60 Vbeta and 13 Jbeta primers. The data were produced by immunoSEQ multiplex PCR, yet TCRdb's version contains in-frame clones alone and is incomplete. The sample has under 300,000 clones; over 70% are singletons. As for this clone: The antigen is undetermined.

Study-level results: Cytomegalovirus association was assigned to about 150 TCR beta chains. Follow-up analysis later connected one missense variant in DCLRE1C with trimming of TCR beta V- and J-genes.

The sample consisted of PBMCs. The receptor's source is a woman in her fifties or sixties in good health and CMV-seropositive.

The chain's CDR3 is CASSSLRGSDTGELFF. DNA for the CDR3: TGTGCCAGCAGCTCCCTCAGAGGGTCGGACACCGGGGAGCTGTTTTTT. This chain uses TRBV7-6 with TRBJ2-2; the D gene is possibly TRBD2 (5 bases). This CDR3 contains 16 residues. The V end was cut by 4 bases, the J end by 3 bases, with 15 bases between. Germline V CDR1 and CDR2: SGHVS, FNYEAQ.